These 5 T cell receptor beta chains came from one sample sequenced in a study of shared clonotypes between healthy human individuals. Assay: immunoSEQ multiplex PCR; the TCRdb copy retains only in-frame clones and omits some. The table shows some 2.4 million clones, with over 85% occurring only once. The source material was naive CD4+ T cells from PBMCs. Subset in this sample: CD45RA+ positively selected. The receptors derive from a young man in good health. Some clones in this sample may be carry-over from other donors' samples.

This clone was seen a handful of times. Other DNA variants within this sample encode the same CDR3. CDR3 in DNA: TGCGCCAGCAGCCAAGGGGGCTACAATGAGCAGTTCTTC. Protein sequence: CASSQGGYNEQFF. This rearrangement joins TRBV4-1 to TRBJ2-1; no clear D gene. The CDR3 loop spans 13 amino acids. Germline lookup yields CDR1 MGHRA and CDR2 YSYEKL. V lost 1 base and J lost 3, with 4 bases in between.

The V gene is TRBV10-2, the J gene TRBJ1-4, with D unresolved. The CDR3 runs to 13 residues. CDR1 is WSHSY, CDR2 SAAADI, per germline. Trimming took 7 bases from V and 3 from J, leaving 9 bases between them. The CDR3 protein is CASKRAPNEKLFF. The CDR3 coding sequence is TGCGCCAGCAAAAGGGCACCTAATGAAAAACTGTTTTTT.

V usage is TRBV5-1 and J usage is TRBJ2-5; D unclear. Trimming removed 1 base at V and 0 bases at J, with 10 bases between. In germline, CDR1 is SGHRS, CDR2 YFSETQ. The CDR3 length is 15 residues. The CDR3 is CASSLFLGYQETQYF. In DNA form, the CDR3 reads TGCGCCAGCAGCTTGTTTTTGGGGTACCAAGAGACCCAGTACTTC.

The rearrangement links TRBV2 to TRBJ2-3; possible D gene TRBD2, 6 bases. The germline V and J ends were trimmed by 4 bases and 4 bases, with 15 bases remaining between them. The CDR3 runs to 15 residues. Germline V gene sequence: CDR1 SNHLY, CDR2 FYNNEI. This chain's CDR3 is CASSGRTGGADTQYF. Written as DNA, the CDR3 is TGTGCCAGCAGTGGGCGGACTGGCGGGGCAGATACGCAGTATTTT.

The chain employs TRBV6-5 and TRBJ2-7; D ambiguous. V was shortened by 5 bases and J by 7 bases, with 15 bases between the two germline ends. Germline V gene sequence: CDR1 MNHEY, CDR2 SVGAGI. CDR3 length equals 13 residues. The CDR3 sequence: CASSIYGFGEQYF. CDR3 nucleotides: TGTGCCAGCAGTATATATGGGTTCGGGGAGCAGTACTTC.